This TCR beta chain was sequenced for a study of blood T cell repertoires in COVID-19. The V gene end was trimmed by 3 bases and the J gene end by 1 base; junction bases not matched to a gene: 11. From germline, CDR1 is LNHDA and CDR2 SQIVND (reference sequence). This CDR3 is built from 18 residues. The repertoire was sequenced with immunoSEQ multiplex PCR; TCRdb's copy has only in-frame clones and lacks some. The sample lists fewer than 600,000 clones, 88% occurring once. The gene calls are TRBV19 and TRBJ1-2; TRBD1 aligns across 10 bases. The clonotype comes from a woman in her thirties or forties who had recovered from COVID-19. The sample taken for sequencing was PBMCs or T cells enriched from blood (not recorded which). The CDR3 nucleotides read TGTGCCAGTAGTATGTCTTCCGGGACAGGGGTCCGTAACTATGGCTACACCTTC. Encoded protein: CASSMSSGTGVRNYGYTF.